The present entry profiles one T cell receptor beta chain with its context. These data belong to a study of blood T cell repertoires in COVID-19. The wider study: Sites across the United States, Italy and Spain contributed samples from acute and convalescent COVID-19. PBMCs, B-cell-depleted T cells, or T cells were the source of the cDNA or gDNA that made up the material.

Libraries were prepared by immunoSEQ multiplex PCR; TCRdb keeps only in-frame clonotypes and omits some of them. The sample consists of roughly 230,000 clones, 89% of them appearing once. The CDR3 is 12 residues long. Germline loops: CDR1 SQVTM, CDR2 ANQGSEA. V dropped 7 bases and J dropped 2 bases, with 8 bases sitting between them. J is TRBJ2-2 and V is TRBV29-1; unclear D gene. The clonotype originates from a woman in her forties who had recovered from COVID-19. The sequenced sample was peripheral blood. This CDR3 reads CSGSSNTGELFF. Here the CDR3 DNA reads TGCAGCGGTTCTAGTAACACCGGGGAGCTGTTTTTT.